Presented here are 25 T cell receptor beta chains from one specimen sequenced in a study of CXCR3-negative and CXCR3-positive naive CD8 T cells. No antigen has been identified for these receptors. Study-level results: Higher TRB CDR3 hydrophobicity marked CXCR3-positive naive cells relative to CXCR3-negative naive cells.

All TRB cDNA libraries came from 5' RACE performed with UMI labels. TCRdb reprocessed the 5' RACE reads and stores each CDR3 protein as one record, lacking DNA. The table lists roughly 60,000 distinct CDR3 sequences. The source material was naive CXCR3+ CD8+ T cells from blood. Subset defined: CD45RO-CCR7+CD27+CD95- naive CD8+ T cells expressing CXCR3 (TNR3+). The source of these receptors is a human donor in good health. Some clones in this sample may be carry-over from other donors' samples.

The genes are TRBV5-1 and TRBJ2-1. Per germline, CDR1 SGHRS and CDR2 YFSETQ. The CDR3 runs to 15 residues. This CDR3 is CASSPSGLNHNEQFF. The entire variable domain, with the rest obtained from reference TRBV5-1 and TRBJ2-1, is as follows: KAGVTQTPRYLIKTRGQQVTLSCSPISGHRSVSWYQQTPGQGLQFLFEYFSETQRNKGNFPGRFSGRQFSNSRSEMNVSTLELGDSALYLCASSPSGLNHNEQFFGPGTRLTVL.

This chain connects TRBV10-2 to TRBJ1-2; TCRdb selects TRBD1, and the lack of DNA leaves this call unchecked. Germline values: CDR1 WSHSY, CDR2 SAAADI. CDR3 length: 12 amino acids. CDR3 in amino acids: CASSGPGYGYTF.

The V gene is TRBV11-3, the J gene TRBJ1-1; absent DNA, TCRdb's TRBD1 call cannot be checked. Germline lookup yields CDR1 SGHNT and CDR2 YENEEA. The CDR3 runs to 13 residues. CDR3 in amino acids: CASSRTGNTEAFF.

The chain uses TRBV7-9 and TRBJ2-7. Per germline, CDR1 SEHNR and CDR2 FQNEAQ (reference sequence). There are 14 residues in the CDR3. The CDR3 protein is CASSNDRGPYEQYF. The complete variable domain, with remaining parts taken from reference TRBV7-9 and TRBJ2-7, reads DTGVSQNPRHKITKRGQNVTFRCDPISEHNRLYWYRQTLGQGPEFLTYFQNEAQLEKSRLLSDRFSAERPKGSFSTLEIQRTEQGDSAMYLCASSNDRGPYEQYFGPGTRLTVT.

The J gene is TRBJ2-7, the V gene TRBV19; the D call of TRBD1 rests on TCRdb alone, since no DNA is present to check it. CDR3 length equals 13 residues. Germline CDR1 and CDR2: LNHDA and SQIVND (reference sequence). CDR3: CASSIGGSYEQYF.

This sequence joins TRBV28 and TRBJ2-7. Germline CDR1 is MDHEN and CDR2 is SYDVKM. The CDR3 runs 12 residues. The CDR3 loop is CASNWSGYEQYF.

J is TRBJ2-7 and V is TRBV20-1; no DNA is available, so the TRBD1 call from TCRdb remains unchecked. Germline V gives CDR1 DFQATT, CDR2 SNEGSKA (reference sequence). This CDR3 comprises 16 residues. CDR3 sequence reads: CSASGGGTGGAYEQYF.

The V gene is TRBV14, the J gene TRBJ2-7; TCRdb gives TRBD1 as the D gene, but with no DNA this cannot be confirmed. The CDR3 runs to 15 residues. CDR1 is SGHDN, CDR2 FVKESK, per germline. This chain's CDR3 is CASSQVPQTRREQYF.

V is TRBV9 and J is TRBJ1-2. Germline V gene sequence: CDR1 SGDLS, CDR2 YYNGEE. This CDR3 has 12 residues. CDR3 in amino acids: CASSVGGDGYTF. Together with reference TRBV9 and TRBJ1-2, the CDR3 gives the full variable domain: DSGVTQTPKHLITATGQRVTLRCSPRSGDLSVYWYQQSLDQGLQFLIQYYNGEERAKGNILERFSAQQFPDLHSELNLSSLELGDSALYFCASSVGGDGYTFGSGTRLTVV.

The chain has TRBV27 and TRBJ1-2; TCRdb's D gene call, TRBD1, goes unchecked for lack of DNA. This CDR3 region has 17 residues. Germline CDR1 and CDR2: MNHEY and SMNVEV (reference sequence). The CDR3 loop is CASRPGARESRGYGYTF.

The chain uses TRBV29-1 and TRBJ2-7. The CDR3 covers 12 residues. Germline CDR1 reads SQVTM; CDR2 reads ANQGSEA. CDR3 residues: CSARRGTYEQYF.

The chain employs TRBV19 and TRBJ2-5; absent DNA, TCRdb's TRBD2 call cannot be checked. Germline V gene lookup returns CDR1 LNHDA and CDR2 SQIVND (reference sequence). CDR3 length: 17 residues. The CDR3 spells CASSRAYSGGFGETQYF.

The chain uses TRBV15 and TRBJ2-1. The germline gives CDR1 LNHNV, CDR2 YYDKDF (reference sequence). The CDR3 loop spans 12 amino acids. Here the CDR3 reads CATTDLLGEQFF.

The chain uses TRBV9 and TRBJ1-5; TCRdb selects TRBD1, and the lack of DNA leaves this call unchecked. This CDR3 has 14 residues. Germline V CDR1 and CDR2: SGDLS, YYNGEE. CDR3 protein: CASSEGILNQPQHF.

CDR3 protein: CASSFPRQGYDYGYTF. The chain links TRBV7-9 to TRBJ1-2; TCRdb returns TRBD1, unconfirmable since there is no DNA. Germline V gives CDR1 SEHNR, CDR2 FQNEAQ (reference sequence). The CDR3 is made up of 16 amino acids.

The chain links TRBV7-2 to TRBJ2-7; the TCRdb call, TRBD1, lacks DNA for checking. Germline V gene sequence: CDR1 SGHTA, CDR2 FQGNSA. There are 18 residues in the CDR3. This chain's CDR3 is CASSLPVTGGNPLYEQYF.

The gene calls are TRBV28 and TRBJ2-1; absent DNA, TCRdb's TRBD1 call cannot be checked. There are 15 residues in the CDR3. The germline CDR1 and CDR2 sequences are MDHEN and SYDVKM. The CDR3 sequence is CASSLRPGEYNEQFF.

This chain links TRBV7-9 with TRBJ2-2. This CDR3 comprises 14 residues. In germline, CDR1 is SEHNR, CDR2 FQNEAQ (reference sequence). The CDR3 loop is CASSLLIDTGELFF.

This rearrangement joins TRBV10-2 to TRBJ1-1. This CDR3 has 13 residues. Germline V CDR1 and CDR2: WSHSY, SAAADI. The CDR3 here is CASSDYLNTEAFF.

The genes are TRBV28 and TRBJ2-5; lacking DNA, the TRBD1 call made by TCRdb goes unchecked. Germline CDR1 reads MDHEN; CDR2 reads SYDVKM. The CDR3 has 20 residues. CDR3 loop: CASRYNGGGTVNIGTETQYF.

The V and J genes are TRBV27 and TRBJ1-1. Looked up from germline, CDR1 is MNHEY and CDR2 is SMNVEV (reference sequence). This CDR3 is 13 amino acids long. This chain's CDR3 is CASSLTVNTEAFF.

The gene calls are TRBV7-3 and TRBJ2-5; the D gene TCRdb calls, TRBD1, cannot be checked with no DNA. The CDR3 is 15 residues long. From germline, CDR1 is SGHTA and CDR2 FQGTGA. The CDR3 reads CASSSIGGGKETQYF.

The gene calls are TRBV7-9 and TRBJ2-5. The CDR3 length is 14 residues. Germline V gene data show CDR1 as SEHNR and CDR2 as FQNEAQ (reference sequence). CDR3 residues: CASSPNNRYETQYF.

The chain is built from TRBV3-1 and TRBJ2-7. The V gene's germline CDR1 is LGHDT and CDR2 YNNKEL (reference sequence). This CDR3 spans 15 amino acids. The CDR3 is CASSLSVSLSYEQYF.

V is TRBV29-1 and J is TRBJ1-1; TCRdb indicates TRBD1, and absent DNA this call remains unverified. CDR3 length: 13 residues. Germline CDR1 is SQVTM and CDR2 is ANQGSEA. CDR3 loop: CSARTGLGTEAFF.